This entry lists 9 T cell receptor beta chains sequenced from one sample in a study of response to subunit inactivated influenza vaccine (dated by TCRdb to between 2017 and 2018). Library preparation was by RT-PCR. Instrument on record: Illumina HiSeq 2500. The public reads were quality trimmed at Q25 with fastp and then assembled into clones with MiXCR by TCRdb, keeping productive beta chains. Rows merge per CDR3 protein into single entries with the most common DNA and genes. This sample holds roughly 700,000 distinct CDR3 sequences; around 14% were observed only once. Clones ranked in the top ten supply 6% to 8% of the sample. Material: PBMCs from blood, obtained 14 days before vaccination. The source is a man aged 50 to 60 who received an inactivated influenza vaccine. Donor details come from another sample of the same person, matched by shared clones.

This clonotype was counted a few times. The chain has TRBV29-1 and TRBJ2-1; D may be TRBD1 (6 bases). The V gene's germline CDR1 is SQVTM and CDR2 ANQGSEA. The CDR3 is made up of 15 amino acids. The ends were cut back, 4 bases at V and 9 bases at J, with 22 bases in the middle. The CDR3 is CSVAGQLKVQSEQFF. CDR3 sequence (DNA): TGCAGCGTTGCTGGACAGTTGAAGGTCCAATCTGAGCAGTTCTTC.

The genes are TRBV6-5 and TRBJ1-5, with D perhaps matching TRBD1 (6 bases). Germline V gives CDR1 MNHEY, CDR2 SVGAGI. The CDR3 length is 15 residues. V gave up 2 bases and J gave up 9 bases, with 17 bases separating them. The CDR3 coding sequence is TGTGCCAGCAGTTACAGCGTGGTGGGGGCCGGGCCCCAGCATTTT. Protein product: CASSYSVVGAGPQHF.

In this sample, this clonotype turned up a few times. The V gene is TRBV20-1, the J gene TRBJ2-3; 15 bases line up with TRBD2. CDR1 DFQATT and CDR2 SNEGSKA come from the germline V gene (reference sequence). Trimming took 6 bases from V and 5 from J; bases not matched to a gene: 9. The CDR3 is 16 amino acids. Here the CDR3 reads CSAKKVGLAGGDTQYF. The CDR3 DNA reads as TGCAGTGCCAAAAAAGTGGGACTAGCGGGAGGAGATACGCAGTATTTT.

In this sample, this clonotype turned up many times. The rearrangement uses TRBV29-1 and TRBJ2-1; D is unresolved. From germline, CDR1 is SQVTM and CDR2 ANQGSEA. The CDR3 covers 11 residues. Trimming removed 4 bases at V and 8 bases at J, with 9 bases between. For the CDR3, the DNA is TGCAGCGTTGTTTCTTGGGATGAGCAGTTCTTC. Translation: CSVVSWDEQFF.

The CDR3 nucleotides are TGTGCCAGCAGCTACTCTAGGTGGGGGGGAGGCGAGCAGTACTTC. Residues: CASSYSRWGGGEQYF. The chain combines TRBV7-2 with TRBJ2-7, with 7 nucleotides matching TRBD2. The length of the CDR3 is 15 residues. V lost 4 bases, J lost 6 bases, and 12 bases stayed unmatched. Germline CDR1 and CDR2: SGHTA and FQGNSA.

The sample holds many counts of this clonotype. J is TRBJ1-1 and V is TRBV11-1; unclear D gene. CDR1 is SGHAT and CDR2 is FQDESV in the germline V gene (reference sequence). The CDR3 contains 12 residues. Between the trimmed V and J ends, which lost 5 bases and 1 base, there was a span of 5 bases. The CDR3: CASSIQNTEAFF. CDR3 in DNA: TGTGCCAGCAGCATCCAGAACACTGAAGCTTTCTTT.

This clonotype appeared many times. The J gene is TRBJ2-2, the V gene TRBV4-2; the D is unclear. CDR3 length: 15 amino acids. Trimming took 4 bases from V and 2 from J, leaving 11 bases between them. CDR1 LGHNA and CDR2 YNFKEQ come from the germline V gene. CDR3 bases: TGTGCCAGCAGCCGAGGTGGGCTCAACACCGGGGAGCTGTTTTTT. Its protein product is CASSRGGLNTGELFF.

The chain is built from TRBV20-1 and TRBJ2-7; the D is unclear. From germline, CDR1 is DFQATT and CDR2 SNEGSKA (reference sequence). The CDR3 runs to 13 residues. Trimming removed 0 bases at V and 6 bases at J, with 12 bases between. CDR3 sequence (DNA): TGCAGTGCTAGAGAGTCCCCCTCGGGCGAGCAGTACTTC. Encoded protein: CSARESPSGEQYF.

This clonotype occurred a few times. This chain connects TRBV5-1 to TRBJ2-2, with D perhaps being TRBD1 or TRBD2 (5 bases each). Trimming took 1 base from V and 6 from J, leaving 10 bases between them. Germline V gene data show CDR1 as SGHRS and CDR2 as YFSETQ. The CDR3 loop spans 14 amino acids. CDR3 sequence: CASSLNGAPGELFF. The CDR3 DNA reads as TGCGCCAGCAGCTTGAACGGGGCCCCCGGGGAGCTGTTTTTT.